This T cell receptor beta chain was retrieved from a study of blood T cells in healthy people across ages. Study-wide points: Among T cells, TCR beta diversity per million cells dropped roughly linearly as age rose. Using unsorted PBMCs precluded a conclusive naive versus antigen-experienced comparison. Percentage of naive T cells showed a strong correlation with TCR beta diversity.

V lost 10 bases and J lost 4, with 23 bases in between. The CDR3 contains 16 residues. Germline-derived CDR1 and CDR2 are MNHEY and SVGAGI. The sample, approximately 11 milliliters of peripheral blood, was drawn from each donor. Alongside a J-beta primer mix, a sample-barcoded 5' primer served in a second PCR lasting about 6 to 11 cycles. From the 5' RACE reads, TCRdb called clonotypes with MiXCR, one entry per CDR3 protein. Here the sample spans about 640,000 distinct CDR3 sequences, approximately 50% being singletons. This clonotype was seen repeatedly, ten times or more. Its cognate antigen is unknown.

The TCR comes from a man in his sixties in good health. This chain joins TRBV6-5 and TRBJ2-1, with D tentatively TRBD1 or TRBD2 (6 bases each). Sample: blood. The CDR3 spells CATKGDLRERYNEQFF. CDR3 sequence (DNA): TGTGCCACCAAGGGGGATTTACGGGAGCGATACAATGAGCAGTTCTTC.